This TCR beta chain was sequenced during a study of T cells in Graves' hyperthyroidism and ophthalmopathy. The study's findings and limits: The model foresaw ophthalmopathy a median around 6 months prior to onset.

What was amplified from RNA transcripts were TCR beta CDR3 regions. The TCR CDR3 was amplified in a first-round RT-PCR using the HTBI primer set. TCRdb processed the multiplex PCR reads anew with MiXCR; each CDR3 protein has one entry. Seen here are around 600,000 distinct CDR3 sequences, about 45% observed once, and the top ten hold less than 9%. Lactation, pregnancy, other autoimmune disease or uncontrolled infection excluded patients. As for this clonotype: Its cognate antigen is unknown.

This receptor was identified in an adult man with Graves' disease, either hyperthyroidism or ophthalmopathy (not recorded which). What was sequenced was peripheral blood or thyroid tissue (not recorded which).

CDR3 residues: CASSINRGSQPQHF. CDR3 nucleotides: TGTGCCAGCAGTATTAACAGGGGTAGTCAGCCCCAGCATTTT. The genes are TRBV2 and TRBJ1-5; 7 bases align to TRBD1. This CDR3 comprises 14 residues. The V and J ends lost 5 bases and 6 bases, in that order; junction bases with no gene match: 7. Germline V gene data show CDR1 as SNHLY and CDR2 as FYNNEI. The variable domain in full, with the rest retrieved from reference TRBV2 and TRBJ1-5, is EPEVTQTPSHQVTQMGQEVILRCVPISNHLYFYWYRQILGQKVEFLVSFYNNEISEKSEIFDDQFSVERPDGSNFTLKIRSTKLEDSAMYFCASSINRGSQPQHFGDGTRLSIL.